Detailed here is one TCR beta chain. These data come from a study of blood T cell repertoires in COVID-19. Libraries were prepared by immunoSEQ multiplex PCR; TCRdb keeps only in-frame clonotypes and omits some of them. The profile shows 150,000 to 200,000 clones, over 75% of them singletons. The CDR3 totals 13 residues. Trimming removed 2 bases at V and 1 base at J, with 7 bases between. Germline V gene lookup returns CDR1 SGHRS and CDR2 YFSETQ. The sample comprised peripheral blood. The TCR comes from a woman older than 75 with acute or convalescent COVID-19. The chain carries TRBV5-1 and TRBJ2-7; D call uncertain. The CDR3 loop is CASSFGISYEQYF. For the CDR3, the DNA is TGCGCCAGCAGCTTTGGCATATCCTACGAGCAGTACTTC.